The rows below give T cell receptor beta chains drawn from one sample of a study of cytomegalovirus exposure and HLA in healthy donors. Using immunoSEQ multiplex PCR, the repertoire was profiled, and TCRdb retains in-frame clones only, with some absent. The data show about 190,000 clones, around 77% seen once. Sequenced input: PBMCs. The receptors come from a woman aged 18-29 years in good health and CMV-seronegative. Both conserved end residues are part of each CDR3. D genes are given only for firm matches.

j_call: TRBJ1-2
d_call: .
v_call: TRBV5-1
cdr3_nt: TGCGCCAGCAGCTTGGGCAGACAGACCTATGGCTACACCTTC
cdr3_aa: CASSLGRQTYGYTF

j_call: TRBJ1-1
d_call: .
v_call: TRBV6-1
cdr3_nt: TGTGCCAGCAGTGAACATTACTCGCGTCTAGGCACTGAAGCTTTCTTT
cdr3_aa: CASSEHYSRLGTEAFF

j_call: TRBJ1-3
d_call: .
v_call: TRBV5-1
cdr3_nt: TGCGCCAGCAGCTCATCTTCAGGGTTCTCTGGAAACACCATATATTTT
cdr3_aa: CASSSSSGFSGNTIYF

j_call: TRBJ2-7
d_call: .
v_call: TRBV5-4
cdr3_nt: TGTGCCAGCAGCTTAGGGGGAGCGCTCTACGAGCAGTACTTC
cdr3_aa: CASSLGGALYEQYF

j_call: TRBJ2-7
d_call: TRBD1
v_call: TRBV5-8
cdr3_nt: TGTGCCAGCAGCTTGGCAGGGACAGCTGCCTACGAGCAGTACTTC
cdr3_aa: CASSLAGTAAYEQYF

j_call: TRBJ1-1
d_call: TRBD1
v_call: TRBV7-9
cdr3_nt: TGTTCCAGCAGCTTAGTCTCAGGGGGTGCTTTCTTT
cdr3_aa: CSSSLVSGGAFF

j_call: TRBJ2-7
d_call: TRBD1
v_call: TRBV30
cdr3_nt: TGTGCCTGGAGTGTAGGACAGGGGCATGCCGAGCAGTACTTC
cdr3_aa: CAWSVGQGHAEQYF

j_call: TRBJ1-1
d_call: .
v_call: TRBV9
cdr3_nt: TGTGCCAGCAGCGTAGGCCCAGGGGCGAACACTGAAGCTTTCTTT
cdr3_aa: CASSVGPGANTEAFF

j_call: TRBJ1-5
d_call: TRBD1
v_call: TRBV6-5
cdr3_nt: TGTGCCAGCAGTTACGCTACAGGGGTGAATCAGCCCCAGCATTTT
cdr3_aa: CASSYATGVNQPQHF

j_call: TRBJ1-1
d_call: .
v_call: TRBV5-4
cdr3_nt: TGTGCCAGCAGCTTTAGTCTCTTTAACACTGAAGCTTTCTTT
cdr3_aa: CASSFSLFNTEAFF

j_call: TRBJ2-1
d_call: TRBD2
v_call: TRBV2
cdr3_nt: TGTGCCAGCAGGGAACTAGCGGACAATGAGCAGTTCTTC
cdr3_aa: CASRELADNEQFF

j_call: TRBJ1-2
d_call: .
v_call: TRBV29-1
cdr3_nt: TGCAGCGTTGATGGGGGGGTCTATGGCTACACCTTC
cdr3_aa: CSVDGGVYGYTF

j_call: TRBJ2-5
d_call: .
v_call: TRBV25-1
cdr3_nt: TGTGCCAGCAGTCGCGGGGCAGGCCTCCAAGAGACCCAGTACTTC
cdr3_aa: CASSRGAGLQETQYF

j_call: TRBJ1-2
d_call: .
v_call: TRBV2
cdr3_nt: TGTGCCAGCAGTGAATCCTTATCCAGGGTGGACTATGGCTACACCTTC
cdr3_aa: CASSESLSRVDYGYTF

j_call: TRBJ2-2
d_call: TRBD1
v_call: TRBV19
cdr3_nt: TGTGCCAGTAGTATTGGGGGACAGGGGTATGGTCTAGCTGGCACCGGGGAGCTGTTTTTT
cdr3_aa: CASSIGGQGYGLAGTGELFF

j_call: TRBJ1-2
d_call: .
v_call: TRBV5-1
cdr3_nt: TGCGCCAGCAGCTTGAGCGGGGGTGAGGGCTACACCTTC
cdr3_aa: CASSLSGGEGYTF